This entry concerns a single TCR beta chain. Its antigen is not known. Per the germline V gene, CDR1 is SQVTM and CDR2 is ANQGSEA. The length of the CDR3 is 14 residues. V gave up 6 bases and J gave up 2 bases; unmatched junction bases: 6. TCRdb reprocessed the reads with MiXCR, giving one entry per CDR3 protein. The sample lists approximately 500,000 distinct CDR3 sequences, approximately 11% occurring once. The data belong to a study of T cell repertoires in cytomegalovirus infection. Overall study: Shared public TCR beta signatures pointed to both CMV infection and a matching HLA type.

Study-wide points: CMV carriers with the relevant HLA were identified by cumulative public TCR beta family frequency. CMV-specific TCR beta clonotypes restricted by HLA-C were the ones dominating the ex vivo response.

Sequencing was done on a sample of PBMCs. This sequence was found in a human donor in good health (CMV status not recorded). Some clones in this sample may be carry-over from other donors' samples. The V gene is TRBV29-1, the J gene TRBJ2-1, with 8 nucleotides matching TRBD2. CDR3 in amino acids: CSVRGGSPYNEQFF. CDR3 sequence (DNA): TGCAGCGTCCGGGGGGGGAGCCCCTACAATGAGCAGTTCTTC.